This T cell receptor (beta chain) came from a study of blood T cell repertoires in COVID-19. About the research overall: Nucleic acid was either cDNA or gDNA, and it came from T cells, B-cell-depleted T cells, or PBMCs.

Trimming left V 1 base short and J 3 bases short, with 7 bases between. The CDR3 totals 14 residues. Per the germline V gene, CDR1 is SGHAT and CDR2 is FQNNGV. Original processing methods: Reference gene primer amplification gave estimated nucleated cell counts. TCRdb's table, derived via immunoSEQ multiplex PCR, lists solely in-frame clones and lacks some. D and trimming were read from the DNA, whereas the V and J calls and clone size are those reported in that table. The sample has 150,000 to 200,000 clones, roughly 78% seen once. The sample holds one count of this clone. This TCR was sampled from a woman in her 70s in a cohort exposed to, infected with or recovered from COVID-19 (not recorded which). The chain combines TRBV11-2 with TRBJ2-1, with unresolved D. Sequenced sample: PBMCs or T cells enriched from blood (not recorded which). CDR3 amino acids: CASSLAPSYNEQFF. In DNA form, the CDR3 reads TGTGCCAGCAGCTTAGCGCCTAGCTACAATGAGCAGTTCTTC.